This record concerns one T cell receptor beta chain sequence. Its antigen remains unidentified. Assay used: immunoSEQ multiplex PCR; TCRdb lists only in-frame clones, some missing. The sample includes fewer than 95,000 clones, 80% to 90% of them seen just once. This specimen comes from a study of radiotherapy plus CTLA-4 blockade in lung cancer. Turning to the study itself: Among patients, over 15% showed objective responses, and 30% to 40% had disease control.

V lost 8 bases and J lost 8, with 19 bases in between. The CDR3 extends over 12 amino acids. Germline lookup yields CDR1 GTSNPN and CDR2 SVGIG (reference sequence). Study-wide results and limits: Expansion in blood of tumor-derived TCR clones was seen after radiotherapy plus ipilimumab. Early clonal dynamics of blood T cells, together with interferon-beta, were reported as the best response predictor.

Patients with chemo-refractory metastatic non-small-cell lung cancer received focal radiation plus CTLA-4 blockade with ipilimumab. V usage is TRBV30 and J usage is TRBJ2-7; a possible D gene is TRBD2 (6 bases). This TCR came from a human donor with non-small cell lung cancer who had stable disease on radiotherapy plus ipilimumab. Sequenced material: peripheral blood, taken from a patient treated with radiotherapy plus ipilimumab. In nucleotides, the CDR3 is TGTGCCCTCATAGGAGGGGCGAGGAAGCAGTACTTC. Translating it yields CALIGGARKQYF.